These 26 T cell receptor beta chains originate from one sample sequenced in a study of T cells in Graves' hyperthyroidism and ophthalmopathy. Using RNA transcripts as the source, TCR beta CDR3 regions were amplified. The HTBI primer set was used in a first-round RT-PCR of the TCR CDR3. One entry per CDR3 protein, called by TCRdb with MiXCR from the multiplex PCR reads. The data contain about 700,000 distinct CDR3 sequences, around 13% of them singletons. The sample was blood. The receptors were gathered from a young woman with Graves' hyperthyroidism.

This clonotype was counted many times. The chain uses TRBV10-3 and TRBJ1-2, with D possibly matching TRBD1 (6 bases). This CDR3 contains 14 residues. Germline assignment: CDR1 ENHRY and CDR2 SYGVKD. Trimming pared 3 bases from V and 4 bases from J, leaving 12 bases between. CDR3 sequence reads: CAISDLQGVYGYTF. The CDR3 DNA follows: TGTGCCATCAGTGACCTACAGGGTGTCTATGGCTACACCTTC.

The table lists this clonotype with a few counts. This chain uses TRBV4-1 with TRBJ2-1, with no clear D. The CDR3 sequence is 13 residues long. Germline V gene lookup returns CDR1 MGHRA and CDR2 YSYEKL. Trimming took off 4 bases at V and 7 bases at J, with 11 bases between the two ends. The CDR3, as DNA: TGCGCCAGCAGCCCCCGGGCCTCTAATGAGCAGTTCTTC. Translating gives CASSPRASNEQFF.

The table lists this clonotype with many counts. The chain employs TRBV28 and TRBJ2-7; 14 positions match TRBD2. This CDR3 is built from 18 residues. With V trimmed by 1 base and J by 2 bases, 7 bases remained unmatched. Germline V gene lookup returns CDR1 MDHEN and CDR2 SYDVKM. CDR3 in amino acids: CASSLLSATSGRAYEQYF. DNA of the CDR3: TGTGCCAGCAGTTTATTGTCGGCGACTAGCGGGAGGGCCTACGAGCAGTACTTC.

This rearrangement joins TRBV11-2 to TRBJ2-6, with TRBD1 as a possible D gene (6 bases). Trimming left V 2 bases short and J 0 bases short, with 20 bases between. CDR1 is SGHAT and CDR2 is FQNNGV in the germline V gene. The CDR3 consists of 20 residues. Written as DNA, the CDR3 is TGTGCCAGCAGCTTACTCGGGTCCAGGGGATCCCACTCTGGGGCCAACGTCCTGACTTTC. Its protein product is CASSLLGSRGSHSGANVLTF.

The table lists this clonotype with many counts. The V gene is TRBV5-1, the J gene TRBJ2-1; D unclear. The germline CDR1 and CDR2 sequences are SGHRS and YFSETQ. This CDR3 is 14 amino acids long. V lost 2 bases to trimming and J lost 9 bases, with 15 bases between them. The DNA of the CDR3 is TGCGCCAGCAGCTTCCGGGCCCCGACGGGTGAGCAGTTCTTC. Translated, it gives CASSFRAPTGEQFF. The full variable domain, completed using reference TRBV5-1 and TRBJ2-1, is KAGVTQTPRYLIKTRGQQVTLSCSPISGHRSVSWYQQTPGQGLQFLFEYFSETQRNKGNFPGRFSGRQFSNSRSEMNVSTLELGDSALYLCASSFRAPTGEQFFGPGTRLTVL.

This clonotype has at least ten counts. This chain links TRBV11-2 with TRBJ2-1; a possible D gene is TRBD2 (6 bases). The CDR3 is 16 amino acids. From germline, CDR1 is SGHAT and CDR2 FQNNGV. Between the trimmed V and J ends, which lost 2 bases and 4 bases, there was a span of 15 bases. The CDR3 DNA is TGTGCCAGCAGCTTACTTCTATTAGCGGCTTACAATGAGCAGTTCTTC. This translates into CASSLLLLAAYNEQFF.

This clonotype was seen at least ten times. The rearrangement uses TRBV5-6 and TRBJ2-1; TRBD2 matches at 10 bases. Germline V gene lookup returns CDR1 SGHDT and CDR2 YYEEEE. V lost 4 bases and J lost 8; bases outside the gene matches: 12. The CDR3 is 16 residues long. The CDR3 loop reads CASSPSSGRTLDEQFF. CDR3 DNA: TGTGCCAGCAGCCCCTCTAGCGGGAGAACTTTGGATGAGCAGTTCTTC.

This clonotype has a count of ten or more. This chain connects TRBV6-1 to TRBJ2-1; 10 bases agree with TRBD2. Germline values: CDR1 MNHNS, CDR2 SASEGT. J lost 3 bases, V lost 6 bases, and 5 bases had no gene match. This CDR3 region has 15 residues. CDR3 amino acids: CASSPSGRYYNEQFF. CDR3 DNA sequence: TGTGCCAGCAGCCCTAGCGGGAGATACTACAATGAGCAGTTCTTC.

V gene TRBV6-1 combines with J gene TRBJ1-2; no definite D call. The length of the CDR3 is 12 residues. V was clipped by 6 bases and J by 5 bases, with 10 bases between them. The germline V gene has CDR1 MNHNS and CDR2 SASEGT. The CDR3 sequence: CASSPESYGYTF. The CDR3 region has the DNA TGTGCCAGCAGCCCGGAGTCTTATGGCTACACCTTC.

The table lists this clonotype with many counts. This chain connects TRBV20-1 to TRBJ2-7; a weak D match, TRBD2 (6 bases). Looked up from germline, CDR1 is DFQATT and CDR2 is SNEGSKA (reference sequence). This CDR3 comprises 15 residues. Deletions cut 5 bases from V and 3 bases from J, with 20 bases between. The CDR3 spells CSAGGGVSSDYEQYF. CDR3 nucleotide sequence: TGCAGTGCTGGAGGAGGGGTGTCGTCGGACTACGAGCAGTACTTC.

This clonotype turned up a few times. The chain couples TRBV6-1 to TRBJ2-1; perhaps TRBD2 as D (6 bases). The CDR3 totals 13 residues. CDR1 is MNHNS, CDR2 SASEGT, per germline. Trimming took off 5 bases at V and 10 bases at J, with 15 bases between the two ends. The CDR3 spells CASSYGGEREQFF. The CDR3 DNA reads TGTGCCAGCAGTTACGGCGGGGAGCGGGAGCAGTTCTTC.

The genes are TRBV29-1 and TRBJ1-1; D not certain. Germline lookup yields CDR1 SQVTM and CDR2 ANQGSEA. With 4 bases removed from V and 0 bases from J, the gap between germline ends came to 9 bases. The CDR3 runs to 13 residues. The chain's CDR3 is CSVVRHLNTEAFF. DNA for the CDR3: TGCAGCGTTGTTCGACACTTGAACACTGAAGCTTTCTTT. Full variable domain (missing parts from reference TRBV29-1 and TRBJ1-1): SAVISQKPSRDICQRGTSLTIQCQVDSQVTMMFWYRQQPGQSLTLIATANQGSEATYESGFVIDKFPISRPNLTFSTLTVSNMSPEDSSIYLCSVVRHLNTEAFFGQGTRLTVV.

This chain uses TRBV6-1 with TRBJ2-3, with D possibly matching TRBD2 (6 bases). This CDR3 comprises 15 residues. V lost 5 bases and J 5 bases, leaving 17 bases between the germline ends. The germline V gene has CDR1 MNHNS and CDR2 SASEGT. In DNA, the CDR3 is TGTGCCAGCAGTTATTTGGGGGGAGTTGGAGATACGCAGTATTTT. This codes for CASSYLGGVGDTQYF.

This clonotype was found a few times. The chain joins TRBV20-1 to TRBJ2-1, with a possible D match to TRBD2 (5 bases). Germline V gene sequence: CDR1 DFQATT, CDR2 SNEGSKA (reference sequence). With 3 bases removed from V and 8 bases from J, the gap between germline ends came to 11 bases. The CDR3 loop spans 12 amino acids. CDR3 bases: TGCAGTGCTAGCCACCTCGGGGATGAGCAGTTCTTC. Translated: CSASHLGDEQFF.

V is TRBV20-1 and J is TRBJ1-2; unclear D gene. V lost 3 bases to trimming and J lost 4 bases, with 6 bases between them. Germline CDR1 is DFQATT and CDR2 is SNEGSKA (reference sequence). This CDR3 region has 11 residues. CDR3 coding DNA: TGCAGTGCTAGGGGTGGCTATGGCTACACCTTC. It translates to CSARGGYGYTF.

This clonotype showed up just a few times. This chain connects TRBV10-3 to TRBJ2-5, with a weak D call TRBD1 (6 bases). Trimming stripped 0 bases from V and 5 bases from J, with 13 bases between. From germline, CDR1 is ENHRY and CDR2 SYGVKD. The CDR3 covers 15 residues. The chain's CDR3 is CAISESVTGVETQYF. The DNA for the CDR3 is TGTGCCATCAGTGAGTCGGTGACAGGAGTGGAGACCCAGTACTTC.

The J gene is TRBJ2-3, the V gene TRBV7-9; D gene uncertain. The CDR3 extends over 11 amino acids. Germline V gene sequence: CDR1 SEHNR, CDR2 FQNEAQ (reference sequence). With 8 bases removed from V and 7 bases from J, the gap between germline ends came to 10 bases. CDR3 in amino acids: CASLFEYTQYF. The CDR3 DNA sequence: TGTGCCAGCCTATTTGAGTATACGCAGTATTTT.

This clonotype was seen at least ten times. This rearrangement joins TRBV12-3 or TRBV12-4 to TRBJ2-2; 15 bases agree with TRBD2. J gave up 4 bases and V 8 bases, and 2 bases lay outside the gene matches. CDR3 length equals 15 residues. This CDR3 reads CASGLAGGLTGELFF. The DNA for the CDR3 is TGTGCCAGCGGACTAGCGGGAGGGCTCACCGGGGAGCTGTTTTTT.

Worth noting for this clonotype: A much larger clone is a single base away; this may be a read error. The V call is TRBV2, the J call TRBJ2-6; D possibly corresponds to TRBD1 (5 bases). Germline assignment: CDR1 SNHLY and CDR2 FYNNEI. This CDR3 has 14 residues. The chain's CDR3 is CASSVRVGASVLTF. The CDR3 nucleotides read TGTGCCAGCAGTGTCAGGGTTGGGGCCAGCGTCCTGACTTTC. The variable domain in full, with the rest retrieved from reference TRBV2 and TRBJ2-6, is EPEVTQTPSHQVTQMGQEVILRCVPISNHLYFYWYRQILGQKVEFLVSFYNNEISEKSEIFDDQFSVERPDGSNFTLKIRSTKLEDSAMYFCASSVRVGASVLTFGAGSRLTVL.

The V gene is TRBV4-2, the J gene TRBJ2-7, with TRBD2 matching over 10 bases. This CDR3 comprises 16 residues. Germline CDR1 reads LGHNA; CDR2 reads YNFKEQ. Trimming at V came to 5 bases and at J to 2 bases, leaving 9 bases not matched to a gene. In DNA, the CDR3 is TGTGCCAGCAGCTCCTATACCAGCGGGAGGGCCTACGAGCAGTACTTC. It specifies CASSSYTSGRAYEQYF.

The rearrangement joins TRBV27 to TRBJ2-1, with TRBD1 matching over 9 bases. Trimming at V came to 2 bases and at J to 10 bases, leaving 6 bases not matched to a gene. This CDR3 spans 14 amino acids. From germline, CDR1 is MNHEY and CDR2 SMNVEV (reference sequence). The CDR3 DNA is TGTGCCAGCAGTTTAGGCAACAGGGGGCTCGAGCAGTTCTTC. Residues: CASSLGNRGLEQFF.

The chain couples TRBV5-1 to TRBJ2-1; 13 nucleotides agree with TRBD2. This CDR3 contains 17 residues. V shed 3 bases and J 4 bases; nucleotides not matched to a gene: 7. CDR1 is SGHRS and CDR2 is YFSETQ in the germline V gene. The CDR3 nucleotides are TGCGCCAGCAGCTGGACTAGCGGGGGTATCTCTTACAATGAGCAGTTCTTC. It is translated as CASSWTSGGISYNEQFF.

Here the CDR3 reads CASSQDPDISPYGYTF. The CDR3 bases are TGTGCCAGCAGCCAAGACCCCGACATCTCTCCCTATGGCTACACCTTC. The chain uses TRBV4-2 and TRBJ1-2; D unclear. The CDR3 is 16 amino acids. The V end was cut by 0 bases, the J end by 4 bases, with 15 bases between. Germline V gene data show CDR1 as LGHNA and CDR2 as YNFKEQ.

This clonotype was counted many times. J is TRBJ2-1 and V is TRBV11-2, with 10 bases matching TRBD2. The CDR3 is 17 residues long. Per the germline V gene, CDR1 is SGHAT and CDR2 is FQNNGV. The V and J ends lost 3 bases and 6 bases, in that order; junction bases with no gene match: 11. CDR3 DNA: TGTGCCAGCAGCTTTCCTTGGGCTAGCGGGAGAGGCAATGAGCAGTTCTTC. It yields the protein CASSFPWASGRGNEQFF.

The chain links TRBV18 to TRBJ2-5; D tentatively fits TRBD1 or TRBD2 (6 bases each). CDR3 length equals 13 residues. Germline values: CDR1 KGHSH, CDR2 LQKENI. V gave up 5 bases and J gave up 3 bases, with 10 bases separating them. In DNA form, the CDR3 reads TGTGCCAGCTCATCGGGGGCAGAAGAGACCCAGTACTTC. Translation: CASSSGAEETQYF.

This clonotype came up a few times. V gene TRBV4-1 combines with J gene TRBJ1-4; D might be TRBD1 (6 bases). CDR1 and CDR2 (germline): MGHRA, YSYEKL. The CDR3 covers 15 residues. V was cut by 5 bases and J by 2 bases, with 12 bases left in between. Here the CDR3 reads CASSFTGSTNEKLFF. The CDR3 DNA reads as TGCGCCAGCAGCTTTACAGGGTCGACTAATGAAAAACTGTTTTTT.